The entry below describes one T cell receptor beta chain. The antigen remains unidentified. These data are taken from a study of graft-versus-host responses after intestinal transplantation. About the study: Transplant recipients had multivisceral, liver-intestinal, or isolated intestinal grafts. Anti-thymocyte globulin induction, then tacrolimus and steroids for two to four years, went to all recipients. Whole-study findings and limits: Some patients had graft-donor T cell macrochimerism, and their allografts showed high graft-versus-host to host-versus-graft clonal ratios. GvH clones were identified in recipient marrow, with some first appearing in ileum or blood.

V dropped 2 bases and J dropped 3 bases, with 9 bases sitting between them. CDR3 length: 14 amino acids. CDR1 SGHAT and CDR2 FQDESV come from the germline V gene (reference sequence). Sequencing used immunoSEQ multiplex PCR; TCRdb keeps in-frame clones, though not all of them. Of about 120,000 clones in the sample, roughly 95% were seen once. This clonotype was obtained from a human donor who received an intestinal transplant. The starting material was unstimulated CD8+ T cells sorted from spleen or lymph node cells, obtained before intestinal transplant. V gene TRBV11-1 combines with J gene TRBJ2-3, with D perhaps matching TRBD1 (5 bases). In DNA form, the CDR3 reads TGTGCCAGCAGCTTACCAGGGTGGACAGATACGCAGTATTTT. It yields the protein CASSLPGWTDTQYF.